The source of this TCR beta chain is a study of identical twins. A few counts support this clonotype. Its target is not known. Study-wide findings and caveats: Models came in too low on out-of-frame TCR alpha sharing in monozygotic twins.

This CDR3 is 14 amino acids long. CDR1 and CDR2 (germline): MGHDK, SYGVNS. Deletions cut 6 bases from V and 8 bases from J, with 16 bases between. Through template switching, a universal primer site was introduced, and the cDNA contained unique molecular identifiers. TCRdb re-derived calls from the 5' RACE reads in MiXCR, one entry per CDR3 protein. The sample has about 390,000 distinct CDR3 sequences, approximately 8.8% seen once. All of the donors were Caucasians in good health. The receptor was isolated from a woman between 50 and 59 years old in good health. Source material: naive T cells sorted from blood. V is TRBV25-1 and J is TRBJ2-2; D perhaps matches TRBD1 (6 bases). The CDR3 reads CASSRTGLSGELFF. CDR3 nucleotides: TGTGCCAGCAGCCGAACAGGGCTTTCGGGGGAGCTGTTTTTT.